These T cell receptor beta chains were read from a single sample in a study of beta chain features in type 1 diabetes. Libraries were prepared by immunoSEQ multiplex PCR; TCRdb keeps only in-frame clonotypes and omits some of them. The sample contains 400,000 to 600,000 clones, around 30% of which appear only once. The sample taken for sequencing was naive CD4+ T cells from blood. Receptors originate from a young man in good health. The CDR3 runs from the conserved cysteine through the conserved F or W. D genes are given only for firm matches. Rows may omit the clone size; those that give it use once, few, many or a size class.

cdr3_nt	cdr3_aa	d_call	v_call	j_call	clone_size
TGCAGTGCCCATGGGGGAACTGAAGCTTTCTTT	CSAHGGTEAFF	-	TRBV20-1	TRBJ1-1	few
TGCGCCAGCAGCCAAGTACTCGGTTTGAGGGAGCAGTACTTC	CASSQVLGLREQYF	-	TRBV4-1	TRBJ2-5	-
TGCGCCAGCAGCTTGGAGGGTTACGAGCAGTACTTC	CASSLEGYEQYF	-	TRBV5-1	TRBJ2-7	-
TGTGCCAGCAGCCTTGGGGGACAGGGCCGCCACGAGCAGTACTTC	CASSLGGQGRHEQYF	TRBD1	TRBV13	TRBJ2-7	-
TGTGCCTGGAGGCCTAGTGGGGGACGCATCGGCCCCCAGCATTTT	CAWRPSGGRIGPQHF	-	TRBV30	TRBJ1-5	few
TGTGCCAGCAGTGAACGGGGAGGTCGGGTCTATGGCTACACCTTC	CASSERGGRVYGYTF	-	TRBV25-1	TRBJ1-2	few
TGTGCCTGGAAGGGTGAGAACACTGAAGCTTTCTTT	CAWKGENTEAFF	-	TRBV30	TRBJ1-1	-
TGTGCCATCAGTCCGGCCGCTAGCAATCAGCCCCAGCATTTT	CAISPAASNQPQHF	-	TRBV10-3	TRBJ1-5	-
TGTGCCACCAGCAGAGATCTAGCGGAAGAGACCCAGTACTTC	CATSRDLAEETQYF	TRBD2	TRBV15	TRBJ2-5	-
TGTGCCAGCAGCAGTAGATCAAGGGACTATGGCTACACCTTC	CASSSRSRDYGYTF	-	TRBV9	TRBJ1-2	-
TGTGCCAGCAGCGCCGACCTGTGGGGAAGCTCCTACGAGCAGTACTTC	CASSADLWGSSYEQYF	-	TRBV2	TRBJ2-7	few
TGTGCCTGGAGTGTACGTTCGGACACTGAAGCTTTCTTT	CAWSVRSDTEAFF	-	TRBV30	TRBJ1-1	-
TGTGCCAGCATAGCGCCCGACAGGGCGAACACTGAAGCTTTCTTT	CASIAPDRANTEAFF	TRBD1	TRBV7-9	TRBJ1-1	-
TGTGCCAGCAGCCCTGACGGAACTAGCGGGAGGGCCTACGAGCAGTACTTC	CASSPDGTSGRAYEQYF	TRBD2	TRBV5-4	TRBJ2-7	-
TGCAGCGTTGTACCGGTGCCGACAGTACAAGAGACCCAGTACTTC	CSVVPVPTVQETQYF	-	TRBV29-1	TRBJ2-5	few
TGTGCCTGGAACCAAGGGACGTCCTACAATGAGCAGTTCTTC	CAWNQGTSYNEQFF	-	TRBV30	TRBJ2-1	few
TGCGCCAGCAGCCAAGCCCAGGGGAGAACTGAAGCTTTCTTT	CASSQAQGRTEAFF	-	TRBV4-3	TRBJ1-1	-
TGTGCCTGGAGTCCGAGAGACAGGGGGTTGCAGTATTTT	CAWSPRDRGLQYF	TRBD1	TRBV30	TRBJ2-3	-
TGTGCCAGCAGCGTAGAGGGTCACACCATATATTTT	CASSVEGHTIYF	-	TRBV9	TRBJ1-3	-
TGTGCCAGCACCAAAATAGGGGGTAGGGTAGCCAAAAACATTCAGTACTTC	CASTKIGGRVAKNIQYF	-	TRBV11-2	TRBJ2-4	few
TGTGCCAGCAGCCCCGGCCCCGGTTACACCGGGGAGCTGTTTTTT	CASSPGPGYTGELFF	-	TRBV7-9	TRBJ2-2	once
TGTGCCAGCAGTGGACAGGTCTACGAGCAGTACTTC	CASSGQVYEQYF	TRBD1	TRBV28	TRBJ2-7	few
TGCGCCAGCAGAGCGGGGTCAGAGAGCTCCTACGAGCAGTACTTC	CASRAGSESSYEQYF	TRBD2	TRBV5-1	TRBJ2-7	-
TGTGCCTGGAGTGTACTTGGGGCCTACGAGCAGTACTTC	CAWSVLGAYEQYF	-	TRBV30	TRBJ2-7	-
TGCAGCTCAGAACGCCCCTTGGAAGGCTACACCTTC	CSSERPLEGYTF	-	TRBV29-1	TRBJ1-2	-
TGTGCCAGCAGCCACCCGGTGAACACTGAAGCTTTCTTT	CASSHPVNTEAFF	-	TRBV4-2	TRBJ1-1	-
TGTGCCTGGAGTCTCTGGGGGACCAAAAACATTCAGTACTTC	CAWSLWGTKNIQYF	-	TRBV30	TRBJ2-4	few
TGTGCCGCAGGCCCGCAGGGGCTCAGGAACACTGAAGCTTTCTTT	CAAGPQGLRNTEAFF	-	TRBV19	TRBJ1-1	-
TGTGCCAGCAGCCTTGCAGCTAGCAATCAGCCCCAGCATTTT	CASSLAASNQPQHF	-	TRBV4-2	TRBJ1-5	-
TGTGCCAGCAGCCCCGTGCGGGCAGGAGATACGCAGTATTTT	CASSPVRAGDTQYF	-	TRBV7-9	TRBJ2-3	-
TGCAGCGTTGAAGATGGGACAGGGGGCCCCTACGAGCAGTACTTC	CSVEDGTGGPYEQYF	TRBD1	TRBV29-1	TRBJ2-7	few
TGTGCCTGGAGTAATGGGATGCAGCCCCAGCATTTT	CAWSNGMQPQHF	-	TRBV30	TRBJ1-5	few
TGTGCCAGCAGCGAAGAGGTAGCTGCATACAATGAGCAGTTCTTC	CASSEEVAAYNEQFF	-	TRBV7-2	TRBJ2-1	-
TGTGCCTGGAGTTCCTCCGGGACATTGTACAATCAGCCCCAGCATTTT	CAWSSSGTLYNQPQHF	-	TRBV30	TRBJ1-5	-
TGTGCCAGCAGCCTCGGTAGCGGGATAACCTACGAGCAGTACTTC	CASSLGSGITYEQYF	TRBD2	TRBV7-9	TRBJ2-7	-
TGCAGCGTCGGGACTAGCGGGAGTCAGACCCAGTACTTC	CSVGTSGSQTQYF	TRBD2	TRBV29-1	TRBJ2-5	-
TGTGCCACCAGCAGAGACAGGGGGCTCGAGACCCAGTACTTC	CATSRDRGLETQYF	TRBD1	TRBV15	TRBJ2-5	-
TGTGCCTGGAGCCAAGCGGGAGGTGGCCCCTACGAGCAGTACTTC	CAWSQAGGGPYEQYF	TRBD2	TRBV30	TRBJ2-7	-
TGTGCCAGCAGCCTACTAGCGGGAGAGTACAATGAGCAGTTCTTC	CASSLLAGEYNEQFF	TRBD2	TRBV28	TRBJ2-1	few
TGTGCCAGCAGCTTAGTTGGGACAGACTATGGCTACACCTTC	CASSLVGTDYGYTF	TRBD1	TRBV7-2	TRBJ1-2	few
TGTGCCATCAGGGCTAGCGGGTCCTCCTACGAGCAGTACTTC	CAIRASGSSYEQYF	TRBD2	TRBV10-3	TRBJ2-7	-
TGCAGCGTTGGGGCTAGCGGAGGAAGCACAGATACGCAGTATTTT	CSVGASGGSTDTQYF	TRBD2	TRBV29-1	TRBJ2-3	few
TGCAGCGTTGGGAGGGGGGCAGATACGCAGTATTTT	CSVGRGADTQYF	-	TRBV29-1	TRBJ2-3	-
TGTGCCAGCAGCTTCGCAGCGCCCGAGTACAATGAGCAGTTCTTC	CASSFAAPEYNEQFF	-	TRBV11-2	TRBJ2-1	-
TGTGCCTGGACTGACCTGGGAAGGCCTACCTGGGGTGAGACCCAGTACTTC	CAWTDLGRPTWGETQYF	-	TRBV30	TRBJ2-5	once
TGTGCTAGTGGTTTACGCGGGATCGTTTCAGATACGCAGTATTTT	CASGLRGIVSDTQYF	-	TRBV12-5	TRBJ2-3	-
TGTGCCACCAGCACAAGGGTTTCAGGGGCCAACGTCCTGACTTTC	CATSTRVSGANVLTF	-	TRBV15	TRBJ2-6	-